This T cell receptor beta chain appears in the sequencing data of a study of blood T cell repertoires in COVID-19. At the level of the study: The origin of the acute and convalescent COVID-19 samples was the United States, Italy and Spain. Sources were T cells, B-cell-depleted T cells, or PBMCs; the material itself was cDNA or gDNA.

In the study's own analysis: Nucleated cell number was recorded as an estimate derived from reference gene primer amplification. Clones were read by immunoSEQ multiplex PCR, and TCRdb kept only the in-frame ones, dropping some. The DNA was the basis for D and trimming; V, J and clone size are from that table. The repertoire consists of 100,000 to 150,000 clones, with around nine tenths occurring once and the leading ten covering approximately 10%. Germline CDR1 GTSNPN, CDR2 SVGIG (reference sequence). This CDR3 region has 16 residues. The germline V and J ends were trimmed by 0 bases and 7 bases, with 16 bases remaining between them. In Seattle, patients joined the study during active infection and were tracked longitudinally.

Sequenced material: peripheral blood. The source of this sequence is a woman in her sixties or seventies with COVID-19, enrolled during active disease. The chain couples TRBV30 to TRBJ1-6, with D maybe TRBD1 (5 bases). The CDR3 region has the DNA TGTGCCTGGAGTGTCAGGAGTGGAAGGGGAAATTCACCCCTCCACTTT. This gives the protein CAWSVRSGRGNSPLHF.